These 24 T cell receptor beta chains were all obtained from the same sample, sequenced in a study of naive CD8 T cells in extremely preterm neonates. Deliveries were elective term cesareans at about 35-41 weeks, with no labor or membrane rupture. Only in-frame clones appear in the TCRdb table, and some are missing; sequencing was by immunoSEQ multiplex PCR. The data show approximately 7,600 clones, roughly 90% seen once. Sample: naive CD8+ T cells from cord blood. The receptors derive from a newborn in good health.

This chain connects TRBV27 to TRBJ2-1; TRBD2 is a possible D gene (5 bases). The CDR3 consists of 15 residues. Trimming pared 1 base from V and 5 bases from J, leaving 12 bases between. Germline V CDR1 and CDR2: MNHEY, SMNVEV (reference sequence). The CDR3 nucleotides read TGTGCCAGCAGTTTATTACTAGAGGTCCACAATGAGCAGTTCTTC. This sequence encodes CASSLLLEVHNEQFF.

The rearrangement joins TRBV18 to TRBJ2-2; TRBD2 matches at 14 bases. Germline CDR1 KGHSH, CDR2 LQKENI. V shed 6 bases, J shed 11 bases, and the junction held 8 bases outside the gene matches. This CDR3 comprises 15 residues. The CDR3 nucleotides are TGTGCCAGCTCGGAGGGACTAGCGGGAGCCAATGAGCTGTTTTTT. Protein: CASSEGLAGANELFF. Together with reference TRBV18 and TRBJ2-2, the CDR3 gives the full variable domain: NAGVMQNPRHLVRRRGQEARLRCSPMKGHSHVYWYRQLPEEGLKFMVYLQKENIIDESGMPKERFSAEFPKEGPSILRIQQVVRGDSAAYFCASSEGLAGANELFFGEGSRLTVL.

The CDR3 DNA is TGTGCCAGCAGCGTAGACAGCTCCTACGAGCAGTACTTC. This encodes CASSVDSSYEQYF. V is TRBV9 and J is TRBJ2-7, with D unclear. CDR3 size: 13 residues. Germline V gene data show CDR1 as SGDLS and CDR2 as YYNGEE. With 0 bases removed from V and 0 bases from J, the gap between germline ends came to 4 bases.

The V gene is TRBV27, the J gene TRBJ2-3; D may be TRBD2 (5 bases). The CDR3 covers 16 residues. V was clipped by 6 bases and J by 3 bases, with 19 bases between them. CDR1 is MNHEY and CDR2 is SMNVEV in the germline V gene (reference sequence). The chain's CDR3 is CASSHQVGSWTDTQYF. The CDR3 DNA reads TGTGCCAGCAGCCACCAGGTGGGGAGTTGGACAGATACGCAGTATTTT.

This chain links TRBV4-1 with TRBJ2-3; 7 nucleotides match TRBD2. CDR1 is MGHRA, CDR2 YSYEKL, per germline. Trimming removed 1 base from V and 4 bases from J; junction bases left unmatched: 2. This CDR3 is 14 amino acids long. The CDR3 spells CASSQVGGADTQYF. In DNA form, the CDR3 reads TGCGCCAGCAGCCAAGTTGGGGGGGCAGATACGCAGTATTTT.

This clone was detected a few times. The rearrangement uses TRBV19 and TRBJ1-5; D gene uncertain. This CDR3 has 16 residues. Trimming pared 3 bases from V and 1 base from J, leaving 13 bases between. Per germline, CDR1 LNHDA and CDR2 SQIVND (reference sequence). CDR3 DNA: TGTGCCAGTAGTATTAGCGGGGAAGGGAGCAATCAGCCCCAGCATTTT. Its protein is CASSISGEGSNQPQHF.

This sequence joins TRBV2 and TRBJ2-5, with 11 bases matching TRBD2. CDR3 length equals 15 residues. Trimming took 4 bases from V and 1 from J; bases not matched to a gene: 2. Germline CDR1 and CDR2: SNHLY and FYNNEI. CDR3 amino acids: CASSGLAGGQETQYF. CDR3 coding DNA: TGTGCCAGCAGTGGGCTAGCGGGGGGCCAAGAGACCCAGTACTTC.

The genes are TRBV29-1 and TRBJ2-1; the match to TRBD2 covers 10 bases. The germline V gene encodes CDR1 SQVTM and CDR2 ANQGSEA. CDR3 length: 15 residues. Trimming at V came to 8 bases and at J to 4 bases, leaving 11 bases not matched to a gene. This CDR3 is CSLITGTSAYNEQFF. CDR3 nucleotide sequence: TGCAGCCTCATAACCGGGACTAGCGCTTACAATGAGCAGTTCTTC.

The V call is TRBV27, the J call TRBJ1-5; D might be TRBD1 (6 bases). This CDR3 is 14 amino acids long. V was trimmed by 6 bases and J by 7 bases, leaving 16 bases between them. Germline assignment: CDR1 MNHEY and CDR2 SMNVEV (reference sequence). The CDR3, as DNA: TGTGCCAGCAGGAAAGCGGGGGCGCAACAGCCCCAGCATTTT. Residues: CASRKAGAQQPQHF.

The rearrangement uses TRBV11-2 and TRBJ2-7; 8 bases line up with TRBD2. From germline, CDR1 is SGHAT and CDR2 FQNNGV. V was pared by 5 bases and J by 2 bases, with 2 bases of the junction left unmatched. This CDR3 comprises 13 residues. CDR3 nucleotide sequence: TGTGCCAGCAGCGAGACTAGCGCCTACGAGCAGTACTTC. The encoded protein is CASSETSAYEQYF.

The rearrangement joins TRBV11-2 to TRBJ2-7; 7 nucleotides line up with TRBD1. This CDR3 contains 13 residues. Germline CDR1 reads SGHAT; CDR2 reads FQNNGV. Unmatched junction bases numbered 6, after V lost 5 bases and J lost 5 bases. CDR3: CASSRQGQHEQYF. The CDR3, as DNA: TGTGCCAGCAGCAGACAGGGACAGCACGAGCAGTACTTC.

V usage is TRBV2 and J usage is TRBJ2-2; D call uncertain. This CDR3 is 14 amino acids long. Germline V gene lookup returns CDR1 SNHLY and CDR2 FYNNEI. The V and J ends lost 4 bases and 5 bases respectively, with 11 bases between them. This chain's CDR3 is CASSVIYRTGELFF. CDR3 coding DNA: TGTGCCAGCAGTGTAATCTATCGAACCGGGGAGCTGTTTTTT.

The chain combines TRBV7-9 with TRBJ2-5, with 7 bases identical to TRBD1. The DNA end is a closer match to TRBJ2-7, so the J assignment may be wrong. CDR1 and CDR2 (germline): SEHNR, FQNEAQ (reference sequence). The CDR3 consists of 16 residues. The DNA of the CDR3 is TGTGCCAGCAGCAGCCACGGGACAGTTTTCTCCTACGAGCAGTACTTC. Translated: CASSSHGTVFSYEQYF.

The chain combines TRBV27 with TRBJ2-1, with D tentatively TRBD1 (5 bases). The CDR3 is 13 residues long. With 5 bases removed from V and 6 bases from J, the gap between germline ends came to 11 bases. CDR1 is MNHEY and CDR2 is SMNVEV in the germline V gene (reference sequence). The CDR3 spells CASSPPQGNEQFF. CDR3 bases: TGTGCCAGCAGTCCCCCCCAGGGCAATGAGCAGTTCTTC.

This clone has only one observation. The genes are TRBV4-1 and TRBJ2-2; TRBD2 agrees at 7 bases. In germline, CDR1 is MGHRA, CDR2 YSYEKL. The junction had 3 bases not matched to a gene; V was cut back by 0 bases and J by 5 bases. The CDR3 is 15 residues long. Here the CDR3 reads CASSQDAGRTGELFF. CDR3 bases: TGCGCCAGCAGCCAAGATGCCGGGAGGACCGGGGAGCTGTTTTTT.

The chain carries TRBV4-1 and TRBJ2-7, with TRBD2 identical over 14 bases. J gave up 5 bases and V 1 base, and 4 bases lay outside the gene matches. The germline CDR1 and CDR2 sequences are MGHRA and YSYEKL. The length of the CDR3 is 16 residues. The CDR3 spells CASSQGGLAGADEQYF. The CDR3 DNA follows: TGCGCCAGCAGCCAAGGGGGACTAGCGGGAGCCGACGAGCAGTACTTC.

V usage is TRBV30 and J usage is TRBJ1-3; D is perhaps TRBD1 (6 bases). Germline CDR1 GTSNPN, CDR2 SVGIG (reference sequence). Trimming took off 3 bases at V and 0 bases at J, with 6 bases between the two ends. The CDR3 extends over 13 amino acids. The CDR3 reads CAWRGHSGNTIYF. The CDR3, as DNA: TGTGCCTGGAGGGGACACTCTGGAAACACCATATATTTT.

The chain is built from TRBV27 and TRBJ2-7; D may be TRBD2 (6 bases). V gave up 3 bases and J gave up 3 bases, with 6 bases separating them. From germline, CDR1 is MNHEY and CDR2 SMNVEV (reference sequence). CDR3 length equals 12 residues. CDR3 in DNA: TGTGCCAGCAGTTTGGGGGGCTACGAGCAGTACTTC. Protein product: CASSLGGYEQYF.

The chain combines TRBV9 with TRBJ1-1, with no clear D. Germline V gives CDR1 SGDLS, CDR2 YYNGEE. V was pared by 4 bases and J by 8 bases, with 15 bases between. The CDR3 totals 13 residues. The CDR3 loop reads CASSPRGRNEAFF. The CDR3 coding sequence is TGTGCCAGCAGCCCCCGAGGGAGGAACGAAGCTTTCTTT.

The chain is built from TRBV29-1 and TRBJ2-2; the match to TRBD1 covers 10 bases. After removal of 7 bases from V and 6 bases from J, the junction contained 2 bases not matched to a gene. Germline-derived CDR1 and CDR2 are SQVTM and ANQGSEA. This CDR3 has 12 residues. For the CDR3, the DNA is TGCAGCGCCGGGACAGGGGCCGGGGAGCTGTTTTTT. Translating it yields CSAGTGAGELFF.

The rearrangement uses TRBV21-1 and TRBJ2-7; TRBD1 is the table's D call, not checked against the DNA. TRBV21-1 is tagged as a pseudogene. The CDR3 runs 13 residues. The CDR3 loop reads CASSKGNSYEQYF. Written as DNA, the CDR3 is TGTGCCAGCAGCAAAGGGAACAGCTACGAGCAGTACTTC.

The chain links TRBV6-5 to TRBJ1-1, with D possibly matching TRBD1 (5 bases). This CDR3 region has 13 residues. With 10 bases removed from V and 0 bases from J, the gap between germline ends came to 12 bases. Germline CDR1 reads MNHEY; CDR2 reads SVGAGI. The DNA of the CDR3 is TGTGCCATTTCAGGGTTCATGAACACTGAAGCTTTCTTT. Amino acid sequence: CAISGFMNTEAFF.

The chain links TRBV27 to TRBJ1-5; TRBD1 matches 7 bases. After removal of 8 bases from V and 2 bases from J, the junction contained 15 bases not matched to a gene. CDR1 and CDR2 from the germline V gene are MNHEY and SMNVEV (reference sequence). The CDR3 has 17 amino acids. CDR3 sequence: CASGRQGGAYRNQPQHF. The DNA for the CDR3 is TGTGCCAGCGGGCGACAGGGAGGTGCATATCGCAATCAGCCCCAGCATTTT.

The rearrangement uses TRBV4-3 and TRBJ2-2; a weak D match, TRBD1 (5 bases). The CDR3 extends over 15 amino acids. CDR1 LGHNA and CDR2 YSLEER come from the germline V gene. With 0 bases removed from V and 6 bases from J, the gap between germline ends came to 11 bases. Here the CDR3 reads CASSQDRLGAGELFF. The CDR3 DNA reads TGCGCCAGCAGCCAAGATCGTCTAGGGGCCGGGGAGCTGTTTTTT.